The 5 T cell receptor beta chains in this list originate from one sample, sequenced in a study of blood T cell repertoires in COVID-19. The assay was immunoSEQ multiplex PCR, and TCRdb's table has in-frame clones only and misses some. Here the sample spans about 670,000 clones, more than 80% being singletons. The sample consisted of peripheral blood. These receptors originate from a woman younger than 35 with acute or convalescent COVID-19.

V and J are TRBV5-4 and TRBJ2-2; 9 bases map to TRBD1. The CDR3 runs to 16 residues. Trimming at V came to 2 bases and at J to 1 base, leaving 3 bases not matched to a gene. CDR1 and CDR2 from the germline V gene are SGHNT and YYREEE (reference sequence). The CDR3 nucleotides read TGTGCCAGCAGCTTCGACAGGGGGGGGAACACCGGGGAGCTGTTTTTT. It is translated as CASSFDRGGNTGELFF.

The V call is TRBV27, the J call TRBJ2-2; D is unresolved. This CDR3 is 15 amino acids long. Trimming stripped 4 bases from V and 4 bases from J, with 13 bases between. Germline assignment: CDR1 MNHEY and CDR2 SMNVEV (reference sequence). The CDR3 is CASSSPDRGTGELFF. CDR3 nucleotides: TGTGCCAGCAGTTCTCCCGACCGAGGCACCGGGGAGCTGTTTTTT.

The chain employs TRBV5-5 and TRBJ2-7; D not certain. V was cut by 4 bases and J by 2 bases, with 4 bases left in between. Germline V CDR1 and CDR2: SGHKS, YYEKEE (reference sequence). This CDR3 is 11 amino acids long. CDR3 nucleotide sequence: TGTGCCAGCAGCGCGGCCTACGAGCAGTACTTC. The encoded protein is CASSAAYEQYF.

V is TRBV7-2 and J is TRBJ2-3; 11 nucleotides align to TRBD2. V was clipped by 0 bases and J by 7 bases; unmatched bases: 9. CDR1 and CDR2 (germline): SGHTA, FQGNSA. The CDR3 spans 17 residues. The CDR3 region is CASSLAASGGLRNTQYF. The CDR3 bases are TGTGCCAGCAGCTTAGCGGCTAGCGGGGGGCTAAGGAATACGCAGTATTTT.

Only one count was recorded for this clone. The DNA of the CDR3 is TGTGCCAGCACCCCAACTGGAAACACCATATATTTT. Translated: CASTPTGNTIYF. V and J are TRBV12-3 or TRBV12-4 and TRBJ1-3; no definite D call. This CDR3 spans 12 amino acids. V was trimmed by 7 bases and J by 2 bases, leaving 6 bases between them.